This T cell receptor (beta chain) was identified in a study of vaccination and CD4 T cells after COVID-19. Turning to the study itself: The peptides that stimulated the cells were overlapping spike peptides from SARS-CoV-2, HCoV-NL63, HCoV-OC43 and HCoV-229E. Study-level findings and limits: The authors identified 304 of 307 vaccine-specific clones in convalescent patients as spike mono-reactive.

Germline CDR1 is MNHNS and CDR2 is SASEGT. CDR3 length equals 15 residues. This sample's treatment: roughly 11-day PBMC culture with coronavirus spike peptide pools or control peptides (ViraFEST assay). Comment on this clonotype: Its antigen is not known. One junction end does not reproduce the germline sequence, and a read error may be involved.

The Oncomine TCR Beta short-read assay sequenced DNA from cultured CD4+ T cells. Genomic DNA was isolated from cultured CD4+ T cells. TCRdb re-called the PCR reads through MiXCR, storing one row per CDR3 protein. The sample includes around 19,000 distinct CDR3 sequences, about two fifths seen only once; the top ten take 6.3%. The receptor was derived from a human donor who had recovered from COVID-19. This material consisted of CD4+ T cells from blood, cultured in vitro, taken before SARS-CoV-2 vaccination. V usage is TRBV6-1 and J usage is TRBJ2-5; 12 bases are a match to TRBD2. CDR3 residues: CASSELAGGQGTQYF. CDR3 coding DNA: TGTGCCAGCAGTGAACTAGCGGGGGGGCAAGGGACCCAGTACTTC.